A single sample gave rise to the 11 T cell receptor beta chains below, sequenced in a study of preoperative IRX-2 immunotherapy in early breast cancer. The table came from immunoSEQ multiplex PCR; TCRdb's copy has only in-frame clones and leaves some out. The table lists about 3,300 clones, 69% of them singletons. Treatment reported: preoperative locoregional IRX-2 cytokine immunotherapy. The sequencing used tumor tissue, collected before IRX-2 immunotherapy. Receptors originate from a human donor with breast cancer.

The chain has TRBV18 and TRBJ1-4; perhaps TRBD1 as D (5 bases). Germline V gives CDR1 KGHSH, CDR2 LQKENI. The V end lost 3 bases, the J end lost 8 bases, and 13 bases lay between the germline ends. This CDR3 region has 14 residues. CDR3 in DNA: TGTGCCAGCTCACCCCGGATGGGACGGGAAAAACTGTTTTTT. As protein: CASSPRMGREKLFF.

The J gene is TRBJ1-1, the V gene TRBV15; the match to TRBD1 covers 7 bases. This CDR3 contains 15 residues. CDR1 is LNHNV, CDR2 YYDKDF, per germline (reference sequence). V gave up 3 bases and J gave up 3 bases; unmatched junction bases: 7. CDR3 sequence reads: CATSRARGAHTEAFF. Here the CDR3 DNA reads TGTGCCACCAGCAGGGCCAGGGGGGCCCACACTGAAGCTTTCTTT.

This chain joins TRBV15 and TRBJ1-1; D is unresolved. The germline V gene has CDR1 LNHNV and CDR2 YYDKDF (reference sequence). The CDR3 length is 15 residues. The V and J ends lost 0 bases and 4 bases respectively, with 12 bases between them. The CDR3 nucleotides are TGTGCCACCAGCAGAGATATACAGATAATCACTGAAGCTTTCTTT. It is translated as CATSRDIQIITEAFF.

V usage is TRBV18 and J usage is TRBJ2-7; D call uncertain. Germline-derived CDR1 and CDR2 are KGHSH and LQKENI. Trimming took off 5 bases at V and 2 bases at J, with 10 bases between the two ends. The CDR3 sequence is 13 residues long. CDR3 in DNA: TGTGCCAGCTCATCCGCCGGGCCCTACGAGCAGTACTTC. It codes for CASSSAGPYEQYF.

The chain has TRBV5-1 and TRBJ2-3, with TRBD2 matching 11 bases. This CDR3 comprises 18 residues. Germline CDR1 and CDR2: SGHRS and YFSETQ. The trim removed 3 bases at V and 2 bases at J, leaving 11 bases unmatched. The CDR3 DNA reads as TGCGCCAGCAGCTGGGGGACTAGCGGCGCCGCCTCCACAGATACGCAGTATTTT. Its protein product is CASSWGTSGAASTDTQYF.

V is TRBV30 and J is TRBJ1-5, with a weak D call TRBD1 (5 bases). V was cut by 3 bases and J by 7 bases, with 10 bases left in between. Germline V gene data show CDR1 as GTSNPN and CDR2 as SVGIG (reference sequence). The CDR3 is made up of 12 amino acids. This chain's CDR3 is CAWSREGQPQHF. CDR3 in DNA: TGTGCCTGGAGCAGGGAGGGCCAGCCCCAGCATTTT.

V usage is TRBV11-3 and J usage is TRBJ1-1; 7 nucleotides align to TRBD1. This CDR3 has 14 residues. Trimming removed 6 bases from V and 0 bases from J; junction bases left unmatched: 4. Germline V lookup: CDR1 SGHNT, CDR2 YENEEA. In nucleotides, the CDR3 is TGTGCCAGCAGGTCAGGGGGGATGAACACTGAAGCTTTCTTT. Protein: CASRSGGMNTEAFF.

This clone was counted between two and nine times. The chain couples TRBV1 to TRBJ2-3; the table's D call, TRBD2, has no DNA check behind it. TRBV1 is described as a pseudogene. The CDR3 is made up of 16 amino acids. CDR3 protein: CASRPMSGGALDTQYF. CDR3 in DNA: TGCGCCAGCAGACCCATGAGCGGGGGGGCCTTGGATACGCAGTATTTT.

This clone was detected a few times. The V gene is TRBV14, the J gene TRBJ2-1, with D perhaps TRBD2 (7 bases). The CDR3 loop spans 14 amino acids. Germline V lookup: CDR1 SGHDN, CDR2 FVKESK. Trimming left V 7 bases short and J 4 bases short, with 14 bases between. Here the CDR3 DNA reads TGTGCCAGCAATCGGCGGGGGCGGTACAATGAGCAGTTCTTC. It is translated as CASNRRGRYNEQFF. Full variable domain (rest looked up from reference TRBV14 and TRBJ2-1): EAGVTQFPSHSVIEKGQTVTLRCDPISGHDNLYWYRRVMGKEIKFLLHFVKESKQDESGMPNNRFLAERTGGTYSTLKVQPAELEDSGVYFCASNRRGRYNEQFFGPGTRLTVL.

The chain has TRBV29-1 and TRBJ1-2; TRBD1 matches at 11 bases. With V trimmed by 3 bases and J by 3 bases, 6 bases remained unmatched. Germline-derived CDR1 and CDR2 are SQVTM and ANQGSEA. This CDR3 spans 15 amino acids. The CDR3 is CSVDRDRGLDYGYTF. DNA for the CDR3: TGCAGCGTTGACCGGGACAGGGGGTTAGACTATGGCTACACCTTC.

The chain has TRBV29-1 and TRBJ2-3, with a weak D call TRBD1 (6 bases). The CDR3 has 13 residues. V was pared by 5 bases and J by 2 bases, with 11 bases between. Germline values: CDR1 SQVTM, CDR2 ANQGSEA. CDR3 coding DNA: TGCAGCGTTCAGAGACAGGTCACAGATACGCAGTATTTT. It translates to CSVQRQVTDTQYF.